The present entry profiles one T cell receptor (beta chain) with its context. The sample originates from a study of T cells in Graves' hyperthyroidism and ophthalmopathy. Patients aged 18 to 65 with hyperthyroidism were newly diagnosed, with duration under 2 months. RNA transcripts provided the source from which TCR beta CDR3 regions were amplified. During a first-round RT-PCR of the TCR CDR3, the HTBI primer set was used. TCRdb redid the calling of the multiplex PCR reads with MiXCR, one entry per CDR3 protein. The data contain hundreds of thousands of distinct CDR3 sequences, approximately 15% of them seen just once; the ten biggest clones take up approximately 14%. V was pared by 6 bases and J by 9 bases, with 17 bases between. Germline V CDR1 and CDR2: KGHSH, LQKENI. The CDR3 is 13 amino acids.

What was sequenced was blood. The rearrangement uses TRBV18 and TRBJ1-1; D is uncertain. This clonotype was obtained from a woman aged 18-29 years with Graves' hyperthyroidism. The chain's CDR3 is CASSMRGGPKAFF. The CDR3 DNA follows: TGTGCCAGCTCTATGCGGGGTGGGCCTAAAGCTTTCTTT.